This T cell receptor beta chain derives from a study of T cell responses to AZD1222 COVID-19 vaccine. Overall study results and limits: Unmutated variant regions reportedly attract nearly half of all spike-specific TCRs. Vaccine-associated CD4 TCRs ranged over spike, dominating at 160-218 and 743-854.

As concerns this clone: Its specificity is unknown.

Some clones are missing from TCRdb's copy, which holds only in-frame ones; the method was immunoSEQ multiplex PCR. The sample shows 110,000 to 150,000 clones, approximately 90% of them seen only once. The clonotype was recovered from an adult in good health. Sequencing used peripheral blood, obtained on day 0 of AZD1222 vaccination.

The CDR3 nucleotides read TGTGCCAGTAGTATGAGTATTTACACCGGGGAGCTGTTTTTT. Residues: CASSMSIYTGELFF. The J gene is TRBJ2-2, the V gene TRBV19; D is unclear. Germline V CDR1 and CDR2: LNHDA, SQIVND (reference sequence). This CDR3 region has 14 residues. V gave up 3 bases and J gave up 3 bases, with 8 bases separating them.